This T cell receptor beta chain was captured in a study of T cells in Graves' hyperthyroidism and ophthalmopathy (dated by TCRdb to between 2018 and 2021). Notes on the research overall: Peripheral blood was collected at initial diagnosis, before any treatment. The study also compared thyroid tissue and blood T-cell repertoires from about 6 Graves' hyperthyroidism patients. TCR Vbeta CDR3 sequencing of around 130 peripheral blood samples (under 45 ophthalmopathy, 75 or so hyperthyroidism and roughly 17 progressor patients) is reported in the paper. Whether ophthalmopathy could be predicted prospectively was tested in an independent validation cohort made up of roughly 19 hyperthyroidism patients plus 17 patients who later progressed to ophthalmopathy. A discovery cohort of around 98 patients, about 40 with Graves' ophthalmopathy and 55 to 60 with stable Graves' hyperthyroidism, was used to find distinguishing TCR V-J signatures. The 90 or so discovery patients were randomly split 7:3 into training and test sets. After sampling, hyperthyroidism patients received methimazole starting at 30 mg daily, and ophthalmopathy patients received high-dose intravenous methylprednisolone. The study at large found these results: During validation, the model predicted progression to ophthalmopathy a median of about 6.5 months ahead of onset, with almost 71% sensitivity and less than 85% specificity. Blood samples also contained most of the expanded thyroid clonotypes (frequency above 0.001), which suggests that blood repertoires may reflect thyroid immune responses. No statistical method was used to fix the sample size in advance, and group allocation was not hidden from the investigators. Ophthalmopathy was separated from stable hyperthyroidism by a 13 V-J signature model, with approximately 89% sensitivity and 81% to 83% specificity obtained in cross-validation and 80%/75% obtained in testing.

For this clonotype: Its antigen specificity is not known. No base quality information exists; no much larger clone differs at one position.

Stable Graves' hyperthyroidism was defined as no progression to ophthalmopathy during 18 months of follow-up. Hyperthyroidism patients were newly diagnosed, had a disease duration of under 2 months, and were aged 18 to 65 years. The study excluded patients with uncontrolled infections, other autoimmune diseases, pregnancy or lactation. Diagnoses relied on clinical symptoms, serum thyroxine and TRAb, thyroid ultrasound and orbital computed tomography. Ficoll-Paque density gradient centrifugation was used to isolate PBMCs from around 10 ml of fresh peripheral blood. Trizol reagent was used to extract total RNA, and RNA quality was then checked on an Agilent 2100 Bioanalyzer. The CDR3 covers 16 residues, taking in both the cysteine and the phenylalanine. The CDR3 DNA has 48 bases and is translated from base 1. The V and J ends are trimmed by 6 bases and 5 bases, leaving 22 bases between them. The TCR beta CDR3 regions were amplified from RNA transcripts. For the first round of RT-PCR on the TCR CDR3, the HTBI primer set was used together with the Qiagen OneStep RT-PCR kit. The libraries were constructed in a second round of multiplex PCR and then size-selected and purified. Libraries were sequenced paired-end with 100 bp reads on an Illumina HiSeq2000. In the original analysis: SOAPnuke was used to process the raw data, removing reads that contained adapters or uncalled bases, had a mean Phred below 15, or lacked an exact match to the constant primer or identifier. High-quality paired reads were merged with COPE v1.2.5, and unique nucleotide sequences were defined as clonotypes. MiTCR v1.1 was used to align the clonotypes against IMGT TRBV, TRBD and TRBJ reference segments. The analysis was restricted to V-J combinations with a frequency above 0.0001, which together covered 99.2% of the repertoires. The TCS score was defined as the ratio of F50 (clonal expansion) to E x V (chaos), calculated using BLOSUM62-based TCRdist between CDR3 peptides within each V-J. Welch's t-statistics and random forest reduced around 550 V-J features to about 12, which were used in a naive Bayes classifier (R e1071). The public reads were reprocessed in TCRdb via fastp at Q25 and MiXCR, keeping in-frame beta chains. Each CDR3 protein appears once, grouped with its most common genes and DNA. TCRdb's processing, not the authors' own work, is the source of the V and J calls. This sample lists around 350,000 distinct CDR3 sequences; about 13% were detected once. The ten largest clones capture around 9.2% of the sample.

What was sequenced was blood. The chain joins TRBV12-3 or TRBV12-4 to TRBJ2-5; TRBD2 is a weak D gene call, 6 bases matching. This sequence was found in a woman aged 18-30 years with Graves' hyperthyroidism. The CDR3 region reads CASRDYRGSRWETQYF. The DNA sequence reads TGTGCCAGCAGGGACTATAGAGGGTCTCGTTGGGAGACCCAGTACTTC.